The entry below gives a single T cell receptor beta chain sequence along with its context. TCRdb fed the RT-PCR reads into MiXCR, producing one record per CDR3 protein. The sample includes approximately 60,000 distinct CDR3 sequences, 13% of them seen just once. This entry comes from a study of patients and donors after allogeneic stem cell transplantation. The CDR3 sequence is 15 residues long. Germline CDR1 MDHEN, CDR2 SYDVKM. V shed 4 bases, J shed 4 bases, and the junction held 5 bases outside the gene matches. The rearrangement links TRBV28 to TRBJ2-7; 12 bases agree with TRBD1. The sample was blood, either unsorted or a sorted T cell fraction (not recorded which). This TCR came from a human donor who was either an allogeneic HSCT recipient or a stem cell or donor lymphocyte infusion donor (not recorded which). It is not recorded whose cells these are; they may come from a transplant donor. The CDR3 loop is CASSSPGQGAYEQYF. The CDR3 DNA reads TGTGCCAGCAGTTCTCCGGGACAGGGGGCATACGAGCAGTACTTC.